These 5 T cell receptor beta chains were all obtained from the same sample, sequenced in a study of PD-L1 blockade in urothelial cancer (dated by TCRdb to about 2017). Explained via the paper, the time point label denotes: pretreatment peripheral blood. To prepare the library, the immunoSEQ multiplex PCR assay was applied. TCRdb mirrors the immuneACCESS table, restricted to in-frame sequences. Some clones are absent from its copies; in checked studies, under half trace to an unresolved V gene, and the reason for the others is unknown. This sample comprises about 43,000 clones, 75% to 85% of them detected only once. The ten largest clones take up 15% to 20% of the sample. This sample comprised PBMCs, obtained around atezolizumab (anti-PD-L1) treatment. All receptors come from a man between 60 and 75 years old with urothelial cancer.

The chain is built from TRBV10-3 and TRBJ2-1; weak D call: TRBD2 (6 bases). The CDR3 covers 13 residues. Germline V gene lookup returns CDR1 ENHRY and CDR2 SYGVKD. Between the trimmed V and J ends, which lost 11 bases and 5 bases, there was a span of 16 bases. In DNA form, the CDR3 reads TGTGCCGCCTGGAGGGGACCAAACAATGAGCAGTTCTTC. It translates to CAAWRGPNNEQFF.

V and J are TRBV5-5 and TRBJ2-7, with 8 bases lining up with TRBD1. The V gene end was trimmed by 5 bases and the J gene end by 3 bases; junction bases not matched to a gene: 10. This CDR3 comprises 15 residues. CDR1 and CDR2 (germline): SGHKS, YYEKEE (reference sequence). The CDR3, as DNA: TGTGCCAGCAGTCCTGACTTGACAGGGGTCTACGAGCAGTACTTC. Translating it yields CASSPDLTGVYEQYF.

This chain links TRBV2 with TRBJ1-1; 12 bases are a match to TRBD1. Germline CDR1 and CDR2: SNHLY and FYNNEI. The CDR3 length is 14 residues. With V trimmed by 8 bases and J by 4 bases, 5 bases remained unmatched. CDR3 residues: CASRTGQGATEAFF. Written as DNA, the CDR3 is TGTGCCAGCCGGACGGGACAGGGGGCCACTGAAGCTTTCTTT.

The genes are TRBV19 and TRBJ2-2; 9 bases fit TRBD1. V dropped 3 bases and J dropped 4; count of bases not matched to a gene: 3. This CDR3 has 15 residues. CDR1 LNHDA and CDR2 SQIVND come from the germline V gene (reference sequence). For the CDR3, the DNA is TGTGCCAGTAGTATTGGGACAGGGTTCACCGGGGAGCTGTTTTTT. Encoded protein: CASSIGTGFTGELFF.

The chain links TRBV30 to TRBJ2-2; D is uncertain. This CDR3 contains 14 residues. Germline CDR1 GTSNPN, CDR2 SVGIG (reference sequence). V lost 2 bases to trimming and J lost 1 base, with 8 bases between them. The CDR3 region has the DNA TGTGCCTGGAGTTTCTCCGGGAACACCGGGGAGCTGTTTTTT. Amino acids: CAWSFSGNTGELFF.